This T cell receptor beta chain was recorded in a study of blood T cell repertoires in COVID-19. Study context: T cells, B-cell-depleted T cells, or PBMCs supplied cDNA or gDNA.

Per the study methods: Reference gene primer amplification gave nucleated cell count estimates. Method: immunoSEQ multiplex PCR; TCRdb's copy keeps in-frame clones and lacks some. V, J and clone size are those of that table, while D and trimming were read from the DNA. Of 300,000 to 350,000 clones detected, around 89% appear once; the ten largest clones hold under 1.1%. Trimming removed 5 bases from V and 5 bases from J, with 21 bases in between. There are 17 residues in the CDR3. From germline, CDR1 is SGHNT and CDR2 YENEEA. The chain employs TRBV11-3 and TRBJ2-2; D might be TRBD1 (5 bases). This receptor was obtained from a woman in her forties with COVID-19, enrolled during active disease. Sequencing was done on a sample of peripheral blood. CDR3 DNA: TGTGCCAGCAGCCGCGACCCCTTGCAGGGTCGGACCGGGGAGCTGTTTTTT. It translates to CASSRDPLQGRTGELFF.